This T cell receptor beta chain derives from a study of cytomegalovirus exposure and HLA in healthy donors. In the case of this clone: Its antigen is unknown.

This CDR3 comprises 13 residues. Germline assignment: CDR1 SGHTA and CDR2 FQGNSA. V trimming: 1 base; J trimming: 6 bases; junction bases outside the gene matches: 1. The study's findings and limits: Fewer N-insertions (relative to the roughly 660-donor mean) were reportedly seen in an Asian-associated ancestry cluster in a later analysis. Productive rates of about 87% or about 30% were seen for most TCR beta V segments in an earlier analysis. Rates of TCR association differed by HLA locus in a later analysis, with DRB1 highest and HLA-C lowest.

Primers included in the PCR were 60 Vbeta and 13 Jbeta primers. The protocol was immunoSEQ multiplex PCR, while the TCRdb copy is restricted to in-frame clones and leaves out a portion. The repertoire holds 150,000 to 200,000 clones, with roughly four fifths as singletons. The receptor was derived from a man aged 35-49 years in good health and CMV-seronegative. The chain is built from TRBV7-2 and TRBJ1-2, with 8 bases that match TRBD1. Sequencing was performed on PBMCs. Here the CDR3 reads CASSLGTGNGYTF. DNA of the CDR3: TGTGCCAGCAGCTTAGGGACAGGGAATGGCTACACCTTC. The whole variable domain, remainder taken from reference TRBV7-2 and TRBJ1-2, is GAGVSQSPSNKVTEKGKDVELRCDPISGHTALYWYRQSLGQGLEFLIYFQGNSAPDKSGLPSDRFSAERTGGSVSTLTIQRTQQEDSAVYLCASSLGTGNGYTFGSGTRLTVV.